This T cell receptor beta chain was captured in a study of spatial heterogeneity in lung cancer. Study overall: Combinations of a unique TCR and a UMI were tallied in raw reads, and on average each appeared more than ten times. Regarding the study as a whole: Expanded intratumoral alpha and beta TCR counts tracked tumor mutation counts.

Time point described: sample taken at primary tumor resection. Samples were donated by 72 untreated early-stage non-small cell lung cancer patients. Tumor, nontumor lung or frozen PBMC supplied whole RNA that was sequenced unsorted. This clonotype is medium-sized (0.01 to 0.1%) by share. Its specificity is not known. A library prepared for alpha chains yielded this beta chain as an off-target read; its size is of little meaning. The CDR3 spans 18 residues. V was shortened by 0 bases and J by 0 bases, with 16 bases between the two germline ends. CDR1 and CDR2 from the germline V gene are MNHNY and SVGAGI (reference sequence). Each TCR cDNA molecule bore a unique molecular identifier. TCRdb re-called the 5' RACE reads through MiXCR, storing one row per CDR3 protein. The table records 15,000 to 20,000 distinct CDR3 sequences, about 9.6% of them present only once.

Sequencing used lung tumor tissue, obtained at surgery. The rearrangement joins TRBV6-6 to TRBJ2-3; D remains unclear. The receptor's source is a female donor with early-stage non-small cell lung cancer. CDR3 loop: CASSYSSTAGWSTDTQYF. CDR3 nucleotide sequence: TGTGCCAGCAGTTACTCATCGACGGCCGGATGGAGCACAGATACGCAGTATTTT.